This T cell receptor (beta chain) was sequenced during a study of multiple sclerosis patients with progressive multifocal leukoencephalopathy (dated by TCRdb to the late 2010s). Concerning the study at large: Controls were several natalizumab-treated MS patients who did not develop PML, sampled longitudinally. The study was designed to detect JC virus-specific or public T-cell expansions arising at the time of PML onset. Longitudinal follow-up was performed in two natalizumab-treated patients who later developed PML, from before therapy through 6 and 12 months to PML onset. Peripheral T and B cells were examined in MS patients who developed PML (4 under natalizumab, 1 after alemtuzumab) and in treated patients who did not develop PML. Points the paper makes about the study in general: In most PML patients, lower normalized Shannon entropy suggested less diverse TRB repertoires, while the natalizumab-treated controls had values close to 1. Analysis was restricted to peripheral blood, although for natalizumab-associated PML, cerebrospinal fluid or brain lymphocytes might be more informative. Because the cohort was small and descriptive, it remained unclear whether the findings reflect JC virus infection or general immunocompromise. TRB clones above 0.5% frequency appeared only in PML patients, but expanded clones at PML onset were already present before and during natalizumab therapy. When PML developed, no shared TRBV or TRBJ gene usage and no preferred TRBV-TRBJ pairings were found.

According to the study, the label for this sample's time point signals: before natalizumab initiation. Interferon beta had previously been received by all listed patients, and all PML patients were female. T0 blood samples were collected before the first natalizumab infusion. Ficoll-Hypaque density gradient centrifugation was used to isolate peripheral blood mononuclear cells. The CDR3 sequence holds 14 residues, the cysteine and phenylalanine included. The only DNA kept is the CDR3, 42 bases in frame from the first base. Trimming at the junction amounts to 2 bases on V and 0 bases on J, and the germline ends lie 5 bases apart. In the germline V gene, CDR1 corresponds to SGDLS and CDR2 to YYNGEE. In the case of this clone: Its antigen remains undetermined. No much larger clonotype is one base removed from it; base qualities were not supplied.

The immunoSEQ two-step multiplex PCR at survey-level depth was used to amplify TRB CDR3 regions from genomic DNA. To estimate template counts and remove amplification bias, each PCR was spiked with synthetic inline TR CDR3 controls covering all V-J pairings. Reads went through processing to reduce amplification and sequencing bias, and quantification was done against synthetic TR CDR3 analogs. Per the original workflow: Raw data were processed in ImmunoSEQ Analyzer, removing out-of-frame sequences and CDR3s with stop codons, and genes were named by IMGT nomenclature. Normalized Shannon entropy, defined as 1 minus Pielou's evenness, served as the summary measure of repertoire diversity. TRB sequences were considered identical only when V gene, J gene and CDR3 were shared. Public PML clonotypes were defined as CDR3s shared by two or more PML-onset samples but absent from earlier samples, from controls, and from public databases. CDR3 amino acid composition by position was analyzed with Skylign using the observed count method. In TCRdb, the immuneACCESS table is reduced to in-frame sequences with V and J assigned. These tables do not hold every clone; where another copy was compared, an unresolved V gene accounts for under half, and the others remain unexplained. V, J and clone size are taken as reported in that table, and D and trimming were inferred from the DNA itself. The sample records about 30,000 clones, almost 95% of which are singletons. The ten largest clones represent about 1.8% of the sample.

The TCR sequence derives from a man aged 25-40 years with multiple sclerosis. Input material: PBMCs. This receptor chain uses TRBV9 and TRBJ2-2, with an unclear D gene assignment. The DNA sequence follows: TGTGCCAGCAGCGTTAGCCCGAACACCGGGGAGCTGTTTTTT. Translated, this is CASSVSPNTGELFF. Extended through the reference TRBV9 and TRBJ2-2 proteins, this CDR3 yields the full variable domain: DSGVTQTPKHLITATGQRVTLRCSPRSGDLSVYWYQQSLDQGLQFLIQYYNGEERAKGNILERFSAQQFPDLHSELNLSSLELGDSALYFCASSVSPNTGELFFGEGSRLTVL.